This T cell receptor beta chain was captured in a study of technical replicates of blood from a handful of donors. CDR1 is LGHNA and CDR2 is YNFKEQ in the germline V gene. Trimming cost V 6 bases and J 5 bases; bases outside gene matches: 4. The CDR3 has 14 amino acids. Measured with immunoSEQ multiplex PCR; TCRdb has only the in-frame clones, and not every one. This sample has about 79,000 clones, with roughly 92% found just once. Sequenced input: T cells isolated from PBMCs. The genes are TRBV4-2 and TRBJ2-1; 10 bases match TRBD2. This clonotype originated in a human donor in good health. CDR3 region: CASSWTSGNNEQFF. The CDR3 DNA is TGTGCCAGCAGTTGGACTAGCGGAAACAATGAGCAGTTCTTC.